The 32 T cell receptor beta chains below all came from one sample that was sequenced in a study of response to subunit inactivated influenza vaccine (dated by TCRdb to 2016 to 2018). Library preparation was by RT-PCR. The listed sequencing device is Illumina HiSeq 2500. TCRdb's own reprocessing of the public reads used fastp at Q25 and MiXCR and kept productive beta chains. Each entry merges the rows of one CDR3 protein and shows their most common DNA and genes. This sample comprises about 480,000 distinct CDR3 sequences, around 25% of them detected only once. The top ten clonotypes cover approximately 2% of the sample. The material was CD4+ T cells sorted from PBMCs, obtained more than 4 days after vaccination. The receptors here all came from a man in his forties or fifties who received an inactivated influenza vaccine. Donor details come from another sample of the same person, matched by shared clones.

The chain combines TRBV30 with TRBJ2-7; TRBD2 is a possible D gene (6 bases). V was pared by 1 base and J by 3 bases, with 13 bases between. The CDR3 is made up of 14 amino acids. Germline lookup yields CDR1 GTSNPN and CDR2 SVGIG (reference sequence). Here the CDR3 reads CAWSGGVRLYEQYF. CDR3 DNA: TGTGCCTGGAGTGGGGGGGTCCGACTCTACGAGCAGTACTTC.

This clonotype came up many times. This sequence joins TRBV29-1 and TRBJ2-1; D remains ambiguous. V lost 4 bases, J lost 4 bases, and 2 bases lay in between. Germline CDR1 and CDR2: SQVTM and ANQGSEA. The CDR3 covers 10 residues. The CDR3 here is CSVGYNEQFF. The CDR3 DNA is TGCAGCGTTGGGTACAATGAGCAGTTCTTC.

This sequence joins TRBV5-1 and TRBJ2-7; D is unresolved. Germline CDR1 SGHRS, CDR2 YFSETQ. The V end lost 1 base, the J end lost 0 bases, and 17 bases lay between the germline ends. This CDR3 has 17 residues. CDR3 sequence: CASSLSVGTTGSYEQYF. CDR3 DNA sequence: TGCGCCAGCAGCTTGTCCGTGGGCACGACCGGCTCCTACGAGCAGTACTTC. The whole variable domain, remainder taken from reference TRBV5-1 and TRBJ2-7, is KAGVTQTPRYLIKTRGQQVTLSCSPISGHRSVSWYQQTPGQGLQFLFEYFSETQRNKGNFPGRFSGRQFSNSRSEMNVSTLELGDSALYLCASSLSVGTTGSYEQYFGPGTRLTVT.

The chain links TRBV7-9 to TRBJ1-2; 7 positions agree with TRBD1. J was trimmed by 13 bases and V by 4 bases; bases with no gene match: 12. The CDR3 is made up of 13 amino acids. Germline loops: CDR1 SEHNR, CDR2 FQNEAQ (reference sequence). The CDR3: CASSSGQSPGGTF. CDR3 bases: TGTGCCAGCAGCTCGGGACAGTCCCCGGGGGGCACCTTC.

The rearrangement uses TRBV20-1 and TRBJ2-7; D is perhaps TRBD2 (6 bases). CDR3 length equals 14 residues. V lost 6 bases, J lost 0 bases, and 15 bases lay in between. Germline assignment: CDR1 DFQATT and CDR2 SNEGSKA (reference sequence). CDR3 bases: TGCAGTGCCCCGACGGAGGGAAGCTCCTACGAGCAGTACTTC. Translated, it gives CSAPTEGSSYEQYF.

The chain links TRBV4-1 to TRBJ1-5, with D uncertain. The V end lost 0 bases, the J end lost 3 bases, and 15 bases lay between the germline ends. The CDR3 totals 17 residues. From germline, CDR1 is MGHRA and CDR2 YSYEKL. In DNA form, the CDR3 reads TGCGCCAGCAGCCAAGAGGGTTTTCGCTCTAACAATCAGCCCCAGCATTTT. It encodes CASSQEGFRSNNQPQHF.

The chain carries TRBV7-2 and TRBJ1-2; D gene unclear. The germline V and J ends were trimmed by 1 base and 4 bases, with 19 bases remaining between them. Germline CDR1 SGHTA, CDR2 FQGNSA. The CDR3 consists of 17 residues. The CDR3 DNA reads TGTGCCAGCAGCTTAGTCGGGGTCACCTCCACTATCTATGGCTACACCTTC. Amino acid sequence: CASSLVGVTSTIYGYTF.

The chain is built from TRBV12-3 or TRBV12-4 and TRBJ2-2; D is unclear. This CDR3 has 14 amino acids. Trimming removed 1 base from V and 4 bases from J, with 7 bases in between. The CDR3 sequence: CASSLGASTGELFF. The CDR3 DNA reads TGTGCCAGCAGTTTAGGTGCTAGCACCGGGGAGCTGTTTTTT.

The V call is TRBV20-1, the J call TRBJ2-6; possibly TRBD1 or TRBD2 for D (5 bases each). Germline values: CDR1 DFQATT, CDR2 SNEGSKA (reference sequence). This CDR3 has 16 amino acids. V lost 6 bases and J 0 bases, leaving 15 bases between the germline ends. The CDR3 DNA is TGCAGTGCAGGAGTGCATGGGGGCTCTGGGGCCAACGTCCTGACTTTC. Protein: CSAGVHGGSGANVLTF.

V is TRBV24-1 and J is TRBJ2-3; no firm D call. The CDR3 is 14 amino acids. V dropped 4 bases and J dropped 2 bases, with 9 bases sitting between them. Germline loops: CDR1 KGHDR, CDR2 SFDVKD. The CDR3 protein is CATSESGSTDTQYF. CDR3 DNA sequence: TGTGCCACCAGTGAGTCGGGCTCCACAGATACGCAGTATTTT.

For this clonotype: At one end the junction does not follow the germline gene, possibly because of a read error. This chain joins TRBV20-1 and TRBJ2-2; perhaps TRBD1 as D (5 bases). This CDR3 is 17 amino acids long. Germline V gene lookup returns CDR1 DFQATT and CDR2 SNEGSKA (reference sequence). The DNA for the CDR3 is TGCTGTGCTAGAGACCCTCTTGACAGCCGAAACACTGGGGAGCTGTTTTTT. Its protein product is CCARDPLDSRNTGELFF.

V and J are TRBV6-1 and TRBJ2-7; possibly TRBD1 for D (6 bases). The length of the CDR3 is 14 residues. CDR1 is MNHNS and CDR2 is SASEGT in the germline V gene. V lost 4 bases to trimming and J lost 2 bases, with 12 bases between them. The DNA for the CDR3 is TGTGCCAGCAGTGCCCGGGACACTACCTACGAGCAGTACTTC. Its protein is CASSARDTTYEQYF.

The J gene is TRBJ2-7, the V gene TRBV7-2; D remains unclear. This CDR3 contains 15 residues. The V end lost 6 bases, the J end lost 3 bases, and 18 bases lay between the germline ends. From germline, CDR1 is SGHTA and CDR2 FQGNSA. CDR3 sequence reads: CASSSVVGKDYEQYF. The CDR3 region has the DNA TGTGCCAGCAGTTCTGTGGTTGGGAAGGACTACGAGCAGTACTTC.

This chain joins TRBV20-1 and TRBJ1-1; no clear D. Per germline, CDR1 DFQATT and CDR2 SNEGSKA (reference sequence). This CDR3 comprises 14 residues. V shed 6 bases and J shed 1 base, with 15 bases lying between them. This CDR3 is CSASGGLKNTEAFF. CDR3 nucleotides: TGCAGTGCCTCGGGTGGGTTAAAGAACACTGAAGCTTTCTTT.

In its sample, this clonotype was seen many times. A junction end diverges from the germline sequence, so it may reflect a read error. This rearrangement joins TRBV9 to TRBJ2-3; D ambiguous. The CDR3 extends over 12 amino acids. The germline gives CDR1 SGDLS, CDR2 YYNGEE. This CDR3 reads CASSVSTDTQYF. DNA for the CDR3: TGCGCCAGCAGTGTGTCCACAGATACGCAGTATTTT.

The chain links TRBV12-2 to TRBJ2-2. TRBV12-2 is classified as a pseudogene. This CDR3 is built from 16 residues. This chain's CDR3 is CASRLSGLKNTGELFF. CDR3 in DNA: TGTGCAAGTCGCTTAAGCGGCCTAAAGAACACCGGGGAGCTGTTTTTT.

The J gene is TRBJ2-1, the V gene TRBV28; TRBD2 aligns across 7 bases. Germline V lookup: CDR1 MDHEN, CDR2 SYDVKM. The CDR3 loop spans 15 amino acids. V lost 7 bases and J lost 8; bases outside the gene matches: 14. CDR3 residues: CASIKTSRRGHEQFF. Here the CDR3 DNA reads TGTGCCAGCATAAAGACTAGCAGGAGGGGCCATGAGCAGTTCTTC.

This rearrangement joins TRBV20-1 to TRBJ1-5; the match to TRBD1 covers 7 bases. The CDR3 is 15 residues long. Germline-derived CDR1 and CDR2 are DFQATT and SNEGSKA (reference sequence). V trimming: 3 bases; J trimming: 4 bases; junction bases outside the gene matches: 9. In DNA, the CDR3 is TGCAGTGCTAGTCGGCGGCAGGGGGTAAATCAGCCCCAGCATTTT. It codes for CSASRRQGVNQPQHF.

V usage is TRBV5-8 and J usage is TRBJ1-1, with TRBD1 matching over 9 bases. This CDR3 has 15 amino acids. After removal of 6 bases from V and 1 base from J, the junction contained 7 bases not matched to a gene. Germline V gives CDR1 SGHTS, CDR2 YDEGEE. This CDR3 reads CASILTGGRNTEAFF. CDR3 sequence (DNA): TGTGCCAGCATCCTAACAGGGGGCAGGAACACTGAAGCTTTCTTT. Together with reference TRBV5-8 and TRBJ1-1, the CDR3 gives the full variable domain: EAGVTQSPTHLIKTRGQQATLRCSPISGHTSVYWYQQALGLGLQFLLWYDEGEERNRGNFPPRFSGRQFPNYSSELNVNALELEDSALYLCASILTGGRNTEAFFGQGTRLTVV.

This clonotype was picked up a small number of times. The chain links TRBV6-2 or TRBV6-3 to TRBJ2-2, with 9 positions matching TRBD2. The V gene end was trimmed by 2 bases and the J gene end by 3 bases; junction bases not matched to a gene: 7. This CDR3 has 17 amino acids. The germline CDR1 and CDR2 sequences are MNHEY and SVGEGT. The CDR3 reads CASSYLRRGGHTGELFF. CDR3 DNA sequence: TGTGCCAGCAGTTACCTTCGGCGGGGGGGTCACACCGGGGAGCTGTTTTTT.

The chain uses TRBV5-1 and TRBJ2-5; 8 nucleotides line up with TRBD2. The CDR3 totals 14 residues. Trimming removed 8 bases from V and 4 bases from J; junction bases left unmatched: 10. The germline gives CDR1 SGHRS, CDR2 YFSETQ. CDR3 sequence: CASRGLVIGETQYF. The DNA of the CDR3 is TGCGCCAGTAGGGGACTAGTCATAGGAGAGACCCAGTACTTC. The whole variable domain, remainder taken from reference TRBV5-1 and TRBJ2-5, is KAGVTQTPRYLIKTRGQQVTLSCSPISGHRSVSWYQQTPGQGLQFLFEYFSETQRNKGNFPGRFSGRQFSNSRSEMNVSTLELGDSALYLCASRGLVIGETQYFGPGTRLLVL.

The CDR3, as DNA: TGTGCCATCAGTGAGGGTAGCCCGTCCGTTCAGCCCCAGCATTTT. Translated: CAISEGSPSVQPQHF. The chain couples TRBV10-3 to TRBJ1-5; no clear D. The length of the CDR3 is 15 residues. CDR1 and CDR2 from the germline V gene are ENHRY and SYGVKD. With 2 bases removed from V and 6 bases from J, the gap between germline ends came to 14 bases.

This clonotype came up a few times. The J gene is TRBJ2-2, the V gene TRBV27, with 10 bases aligning to TRBD1. CDR1 and CDR2 from the germline V gene are MNHEY and SMNVEV (reference sequence). The length of the CDR3 is 17 residues. The ends lost 2 bases at V and 4 bases at J; junction bases unmatched: 7. As DNA, the CDR3 is TGTGCCAGCAGTTTAGACTCAGACAGGGGGCGCACCGGGGAGCTGTTTTTT. Translated: CASSLDSDRGRTGELFF.

The chain joins TRBV7-2 to TRBJ1-1; D call uncertain. Germline loops: CDR1 SGHTA, CDR2 FQGNSA. V was trimmed by 1 base and J by 4 bases, leaving 13 bases between them. CDR3 length: 15 residues. In DNA form, the CDR3 reads TGTGCCAGCAGCTTAGTCGAGGGAGGGAGCACTGAAGCTTTCTTT. Residues: CASSLVEGGSTEAFF.

This clonotype was counted a few times. The chain has TRBV7-3 and TRBJ2-2; TRBD1 or TRBD2 may be the D gene (5 bases each). V dropped 7 bases and J dropped 5 bases, with 14 bases sitting between them. The CDR3 runs to 14 residues. CDR1 SGHTA and CDR2 FQGTGA come from the germline V gene. The CDR3: CASKGGTDTGELFF. The CDR3 DNA reads TGTGCCAGCAAGGGTGGGACGGATACCGGGGAGCTGTTTTTT.

V is TRBV20-1 and J is TRBJ2-7, with D perhaps TRBD2 (6 bases). This CDR3 comprises 14 residues. V lost 2 bases and J lost 5, with 16 bases in between. The germline V gene has CDR1 DFQATT and CDR2 SNEGSKA (reference sequence). CDR3 loop: CSARWAGGSDEQYF. DNA for the CDR3: TGCAGTGCTAGATGGGCCGGGGGTAGCGACGAGCAGTACTTC.

The chain carries TRBV28 and TRBJ2-7; no clear D gene. V was cut by 2 bases and J by 2 bases, with 13 bases left in between. Germline lookup yields CDR1 MDHEN and CDR2 SYDVKM. This CDR3 spans 15 amino acids. The CDR3 DNA sequence: TGTGCCAGCAGTTTACGACCCGGGCGAACCTACGAGCAGTACTTC. Amino acids: CASSLRPGRTYEQYF.

This clonotype occurred a few times. The chain carries TRBV4-3 and TRBJ2-1, with D perhaps matching TRBD1 (5 bases). The CDR3 contains 15 residues. Looked up from germline, CDR1 is LGHNA and CDR2 is YSLEER. Trimming removed 4 bases from V and 7 bases from J, with 17 bases in between. The CDR3 here is CASSPRGPLGNEQFF. The DNA of the CDR3 is TGCGCCAGCAGCCCAAGGGGCCCCCTGGGGAATGAGCAGTTCTTC.

The J gene is TRBJ1-3, the V gene TRBV2; D is undetermined. Germline lookup yields CDR1 SNHLY and CDR2 FYNNEI. V lost 3 bases, J lost 4 bases, and 1 base lay in between. The CDR3 length is 11 residues. CDR3 sequence reads: CASSEGNTIYF. The CDR3 DNA reads as TGTGCCAGCAGTGAGGGAAACACCATATATTTT.

A few counts support this clonotype. This chain uses TRBV20-1 with TRBJ2-6; D gene unclear. The V gene lost 5 bases and the J gene lost 1 base, with 6 bases spanning the gap. The CDR3 has 13 residues. In germline, CDR1 is DFQATT, CDR2 SNEGSKA (reference sequence). In DNA form, the CDR3 reads TGCAGTGCTCCGAGGTCTGGGGCCAACGTCCTGACTTTC. This translates into CSAPRSGANVLTF.

This clonotype was recorded a few times. J is TRBJ2-5 and V is TRBV5-1; the D is unclear. There are 15 residues in the CDR3. Germline V CDR1 and CDR2: SGHRS, YFSETQ. V dropped 4 bases and J dropped 2 bases, with 15 bases sitting between them. As DNA, the CDR3 is TGCGCCAGCAGCGCCTCGGTCCTCGGTCAAGAGACCCAGTACTTC. Protein: CASSASVLGQETQYF.

This clonotype was seen a few times. The V and J genes are TRBV4-1 and TRBJ1-1; TRBD1 agrees at 8 bases. Germline CDR1 MGHRA, CDR2 YSYEKL. V lost 0 bases to trimming and J lost 5 bases; unmatched junction nucleotides: 5. The CDR3 has 15 amino acids. CDR3 DNA sequence: TGCGCCAGCAGCCAAGATGACAGGGGCTGGACTGAAGCTTTCTTT. Its translation: CASSQDDRGWTEAFF.